Each of the 16 T cell receptor beta chains below was sequenced from the same sample in a study of control samples from healthy donors and cancer patients. Libraries were prepared by immunoSEQ multiplex PCR; TCRdb keeps only in-frame clonotypes and omits some of them. The sample records 100,000 to 150,000 clones, over 75% being singletons. The sample consisted of blood. The receptors were gathered from a middle-aged man in good health.

The chain employs TRBV5-1 and TRBJ2-5; 7 nucleotides align to TRBD1. Trimming took 4 bases from V and 5 from J; bases not matched to a gene: 14. Germline assignment: CDR1 SGHRS and CDR2 YFSETQ. The CDR3 contains 16 residues. The CDR3 region is CASSPEDRASGETQYF. The CDR3, as DNA: TGCGCCAGCAGCCCAGAAGACAGGGCGTCGGGTGAGACCCAGTACTTC.

The rearrangement joins TRBV19 to TRBJ1-5, with 7 bases fitting TRBD1. Germline lookup yields CDR1 LNHDA and CDR2 SQIVND (reference sequence). Losses at the gene ends were 6 bases for V and 4 bases for J; bases not matched to a gene: 9. This CDR3 spans 15 amino acids. The CDR3 region is CASRADRALNQPQHF. As DNA, the CDR3 is TGTGCCAGTAGAGCAGACAGGGCTCTTAATCAGCCCCAGCATTTT.

V gene TRBV7-8 combines with J gene TRBJ1-2, with TRBD1 as a possible D gene (5 bases). In germline, CDR1 is SGHVS, CDR2 FQNEAQ. The V and J ends lost 6 bases and 12 bases respectively, with 23 bases between them. The CDR3 runs 14 residues. Here the CDR3 reads CASSPYRDVELDTF. The CDR3 nucleotides are TGTGCCAGCAGTCCTTACCGGGACGTTGAGTTAGACACCTTC. Filled out from reference TRBV7-8 and TRBJ1-2, the complete variable domain reads GAGVSQSPRYKVAKRGQDVALRCDPISGHVSLFWYQQALGQGPEFLTYFQNEAQLDKSGLPSDRFFAERPEGSVSTLKIQRTQQEDSAVYLCASSPYRDVELDTFGSGTRLTVV.

This clone was counted once. This chain joins TRBV5-1 and TRBJ2-6; D is possibly TRBD1 (5 bases). The V gene lost 1 base and the J gene lost 0 bases, with 11 bases spanning the gap. Germline V CDR1 and CDR2: SGHRS, YFSETQ. CDR3 length equals 17 residues. CDR3: CASSLSAGLSGANVLTF. CDR3 in DNA: TGCGCCAGCAGCTTGAGTGCAGGGCTCTCTGGGGCCAACGTCCTGACTTTC.

V is TRBV18 and J is TRBJ1-1; the match to TRBD1 covers 7 bases. This CDR3 comprises 16 residues. With V trimmed by 3 bases and J by 1 base, 8 bases remained unmatched. Germline V gives CDR1 KGHSH, CDR2 LQKENI. The CDR3 region has the DNA TGTGCCAGCTCACCCAGACGGACAGGAACGAACACTGAAGCTTTCTTT. Protein: CASSPRRTGTNTEAFF.

This clone was seen once. V is TRBV12-3 or TRBV12-4 and J is TRBJ1-1; no clear D gene. The V gene lost 5 bases and the J gene lost 6 bases, with 13 bases spanning the gap. This CDR3 contains 13 residues. As DNA, the CDR3 is TGTGCCAGCAGTCACAACCTAGGCGCTGAAGCTTTCTTT. It yields the protein CASSHNLGAEAFF.

The V gene is TRBV27, the J gene TRBJ1-6; D is perhaps TRBD1 (5 bases). V lost 7 bases, J lost 8 bases, and 18 bases lay in between. This CDR3 comprises 15 residues. CDR1 is MNHEY and CDR2 is SMNVEV in the germline V gene (reference sequence). The CDR3 loop reads CASTTLRVWDSPLHF. CDR3 bases: TGTGCCAGCACCACCCTCAGGGTATGGGATTCACCCCTCCACTTT.

In this sample, this clone turned up a few times. The chain carries TRBV4-1 and TRBJ2-4; possibly TRBD1 or TRBD2 for D (5 bases each). In germline, CDR1 is MGHRA, CDR2 YSYEKL. V shed 0 bases and J shed 1 base, with 16 bases lying between them. The CDR3 runs to 18 residues. The CDR3 region is CASSQDWDGVGAKNIQYF. The CDR3 bases are TGCGCCAGCAGCCAAGATTGGGACGGGGTGGGGGCCAAAAACATTCAGTACTTC.

V and J are TRBV5-6 and TRBJ1-3, with D unclear. This CDR3 spans 14 amino acids. Between the trimmed V and J ends, which lost 6 bases and 4 bases, there was a span of 14 bases. Germline loops: CDR1 SGHDT, CDR2 YYEEEE. CDR3 residues: CASTLTLRGNTIYF. The CDR3 DNA reads TGTGCCAGCACCCTGACCCTGCGGGGAAACACCATATATTTT.

This clone showed up just once. The chain combines TRBV11-2 with TRBJ2-5; no firm D call. This CDR3 has 18 residues. Trimming shortened V by 5 bases and J by 2 bases, and 24 bases separated the two germline ends. The germline gives CDR1 SGHAT, CDR2 FQNNGV. CDR3 amino acids: CASSQDRVASRGQETQYF. The CDR3 coding sequence is TGTGCCAGCAGCCAGGACCGGGTCGCGTCCCGTGGACAAGAGACCCAGTACTTC.

V gene TRBV7-8 combines with J gene TRBJ2-5; D is unresolved. The V end was cut by 1 base, the J end by 5 bases, with 8 bases between. There are 13 residues in the CDR3. The V gene's germline CDR1 is SGHVS and CDR2 FQNEAQ. The CDR3 DNA follows: TGTGCCAGCAGCTTAGGTATCTTCGAGACCCAGTACTTC. Its protein is CASSLGIFETQYF.

The chain recombines TRBV25-1 with TRBJ2-7, with 8 bases aligning to TRBD2. This CDR3 spans 13 amino acids. With V trimmed by 0 bases and J by 7 bases, 2 bases remained unmatched. The germline V gene encodes CDR1 MGHDK and CDR2 SYGVNS. The CDR3 DNA reads as TGTGCCAGCAGTGAATACGGGGGGGGAGAGCAGTACTTC. Protein: CASSEYGGGEQYF.

For the CDR3, the DNA is TGTGCCAGCAGCCCTCCCGCGAGGAGGAGTACAGATACGCAGTATTTT. This sequence encodes CASSPPARRSTDTQYF. This chain links TRBV21-1 with TRBJ2-3; the DNA was not compared with TRBD2, the D call given in the table. TRBV21-1 is termed a pseudogene. The length of the CDR3 is 16 residues.

V usage is TRBV6-5 and J usage is TRBJ1-5; D unclear. Germline V gene sequence: CDR1 MNHEY, CDR2 SVGAGI. V gave up 4 bases and J gave up 3 bases, with 7 bases separating them. CDR3 length equals 13 residues. DNA for the CDR3: TGTGCCAGCAGTTGGCAGAACAATCAGCCCCAGCATTTT. This translates into CASSWQNNQPQHF.

This sequence joins TRBV5-1 and TRBJ1-6; TRBD1 is a possible D gene (5 bases). Germline lookup yields CDR1 SGHRS and CDR2 YFSETQ. The CDR3 has 14 residues. Trimming removed 2 bases at V and 8 bases at J, with 11 bases between. CDR3 sequence: CASSFAGGDSPLHF. The CDR3 bases are TGCGCCAGCAGCTTTGCCGGGGGAGATTCACCCCTCCACTTT.

The rearrangement joins TRBV4-1 to TRBJ2-6; D call uncertain. The germline V gene has CDR1 MGHRA and CDR2 YSYEKL. The CDR3 runs 14 residues. The V and J ends lost 4 bases and 0 bases respectively, with 4 bases between them. CDR3 bases: TGCGCCAGCAGCCCGATCTCTGGGGCCAACGTCCTGACTTTC. Translating gives CASSPISGANVLTF.